Listed below are T cell receptor beta chains from one sample, sequenced in a study of early T cells in non-severe SARS-CoV-2 infection. TCRdb ran MiXCR on the 5' RACE reads and lists one entry per CDR3 protein. The table shows 87,000 or so distinct CDR3 sequences, with 9% to 15% occurring only once. Material: whole blood. The origin of the receptors is an adult who was a healthcare worker with PCR-confirmed SARS-CoV-2 infection or an uninfected control (not recorded which). Both conserved end residues are part of each CDR3. The order of the fields is V gene, clone size, J gene, D gene, CDR3 DNA, CDR3 protein. The D gene is left open where the match is weak. The size entry is marked missing in some rows and otherwise reads once, few, many or a size class.

v_gene: TRBV7-8
abundance: many
j_gene: TRBJ2-7
d_gene: TRBD2
CDR3nt: TGTGCCAGCAGCTCAGCGGGAGTAGGCTACGAGCAGTACTTC
CDR3aa: CASSSAGVGYEQYF

v_gene: TRBV2
abundance: NA
j_gene: TRBJ2-6
d_gene: NA
CDR3nt: TGTGCCAGCAGTGCGCAGTTACCTCGGGGGGCCAACGTCCTGACTTTC
CDR3aa: CASSAQLPRGANVLTF

v_gene: TRBV11-3
abundance: NA
j_gene: TRBJ2-3
d_gene: TRBD2
CDR3nt: TGTGCCAGCAGCCGACTAGCGGGAGACGCTGATACGCAGTATTTT
CDR3aa: CASSRLAGDADTQYF

v_gene: TRBV20-1
abundance: few
j_gene: TRBJ2-5
d_gene: TRBD2
CDR3nt: TGCAGTGCCAAGCCGGGACTATCGGGAGAGACCCAGTACTTC
CDR3aa: CSAKPGLSGETQYF

v_gene: TRBV4-1
abundance: many
j_gene: TRBJ1-3
d_gene: NA
CDR3nt: TGCGCCAGCAGCCGAGACGGTCACCAAGGAAACACCATATATTTT
CDR3aa: CASSRDGHQGNTIYF

v_gene: TRBV9
abundance: few
j_gene: TRBJ2-7
d_gene: NA
CDR3nt: TGTGCCAGCAGCGTAGCTGGGGCAACGAGCTCCTACGAGCAGTACTTC
CDR3aa: CASSVAGATSSYEQYF

v_gene: TRBV6-5
abundance: NA
j_gene: TRBJ2-7
d_gene: NA
CDR3nt: TGTGCCAGCAGTTACTCGAGGGGGTTCGCGGGCGAGCAGTACTTC
CDR3aa: CASSYSRGFAGEQYF

v_gene: TRBV7-2
abundance: NA
j_gene: TRBJ2-7
d_gene: NA
CDR3nt: TGTGCCAGCAGCTCCGGGACTCCCTACGAGCAGTACTTC
CDR3aa: CASSSGTPYEQYF

v_gene: TRBV20-1
abundance: NA
j_gene: TRBJ2-1
d_gene: TRBD2
CDR3nt: TGCAGTGCTACGGGACTAGCGGGAGCCTACAATGAGCAGTTCTTC
CDR3aa: CSATGLAGAYNEQFF

v_gene: TRBV29-1
abundance: NA
j_gene: TRBJ2-5
d_gene: NA
CDR3nt: TGCAGCGTTGAATGGGCAGGAGAGACCCAGTACTTC
CDR3aa: CSVEWAGETQYF

v_gene: TRBV12-3/TRBV12-4
abundance: NA
j_gene: TRBJ2-1
d_gene: TRBD2
CDR3nt: TGTGCCAGCAGCCTTGGGGAGGGACTAGCGGTCTACAATGAGCAGTTCTTC
CDR3aa: CASSLGEGLAVYNEQFF

v_gene: TRBV7-8
abundance: many
j_gene: TRBJ2-5
d_gene: TRBD2
CDR3nt: TGTGCCAGCATTTTAAGAGAGGGTAGCGGGGTACAAGAGACCCAGTACTTC
CDR3aa: CASILREGSGVQETQYF

v_gene: TRBV18
abundance: few
j_gene: TRBJ1-2
d_gene: TRBD1
CDR3nt: TGTGCCAGCTCACCGGGACAGGGTGGCTATGGCTACACCTTC
CDR3aa: CASSPGQGGYGYTF

v_gene: TRBV5-1
abundance: NA
j_gene: TRBJ1-5
d_gene: TRBD1
CDR3nt: TGCGCCAGCAGCCCTGGGACAGCGGATCAGCCCCAGCATTTT
CDR3aa: CASSPGTADQPQHF

v_gene: TRBV7-3
abundance: few
j_gene: TRBJ1-1
d_gene: NA
CDR3nt: TGTGCCAGCAGCCCCCTTCCGAACACTGAAGCTTTCTTT
CDR3aa: CASSPLPNTEAFF

v_gene: TRBV5-1
abundance: few
j_gene: TRBJ1-1
d_gene: NA
CDR3nt: TGCGCCAGCAGCCTGGTTGGCTTGGGGAACACTGAAGCTTTCTTT
CDR3aa: CASSLVGLGNTEAFF

v_gene: TRBV6-9
abundance: many
j_gene: TRBJ2-2
d_gene: NA
CDR3nt: TGTGCCAGCAGTTACCCCGGGACATCCAACACCGGGGAGCTGTTTTTT
CDR3aa: CASSYPGTSNTGELFF

v_gene: TRBV6-2/TRBV6-3
abundance: few
j_gene: TRBJ2-5
d_gene: NA
CDR3nt: TGTGCCAGCACAAATCGGTGGTTGGGGGAGACCCAGTACTTC
CDR3aa: CASTNRWLGETQYF

v_gene: TRBV29-1
abundance: few
j_gene: TRBJ2-6
d_gene: NA
CDR3nt: TGCAGCGTTCGGGACATAAACTCTGGGGCCAACGTCCTGACTTTC
CDR3aa: CSVRDINSGANVLTF

v_gene: TRBV7-6
abundance: NA
j_gene: TRBJ1-2
d_gene: NA
CDR3nt: TGTGCCAGCAGCCAGGACACCTATGGCTACACCTTC
CDR3aa: CASSQDTYGYTF

v_gene: TRBV5-1
abundance: few
j_gene: TRBJ2-7
d_gene: NA
CDR3nt: TGCGCCAGCAGCACCTGGGCTAACTCCTACGAGCAGTACTTC
CDR3aa: CASSTWANSYEQYF

v_gene: TRBV29-1
abundance: NA
j_gene: TRBJ2-3
d_gene: NA
CDR3nt: TGCAGCACATTGCTGACAGATACGCAGTATTTT
CDR3aa: CSTLLTDTQYF

v_gene: TRBV10-3
abundance: many
j_gene: TRBJ2-1
d_gene: TRBD2
CDR3nt: TGTGCCATCAGTGAGGGACTAGCGGGAGGTGTTCAGGATGAGCAGTTCTTC
CDR3aa: CAISEGLAGGVQDEQFF

v_gene: TRBV7-9
abundance: NA
j_gene: TRBJ1-2
d_gene: NA
CDR3nt: TGTGCCAGCAGCTTGGAAAGGGACTATGGCTACACCTTC
CDR3aa: CASSLERDYGYTF

v_gene: TRBV5-5
abundance: NA
j_gene: TRBJ2-7
d_gene: NA
CDR3nt: TGTGCCAGCAGCCGTAACCGACGCGAGCAGTACTTC
CDR3aa: CASSRNRREQYF

v_gene: TRBV20-1
abundance: few
j_gene: TRBJ2-5
d_gene: TRBD1
CDR3nt: TGCAGTGCCCAGGGACAGGGACAAGAGACCCAGTACTTC
CDR3aa: CSAQGQGQETQYF

v_gene: TRBV20-1
abundance: NA
j_gene: TRBJ2-1
d_gene: TRBD1
CDR3nt: TGCAGTGTGGGCAGGGGGCGATCGGAAGAGCAGTTCTTC
CDR3aa: CSVGRGRSEEQFF

v_gene: TRBV5-1
abundance: NA
j_gene: TRBJ2-3
d_gene: NA
CDR3nt: TGCGCCAGCAGCTGGCGGGACAGAAGCACAGATACGCAGTATTTT
CDR3aa: CASSWRDRSTDTQYF

v_gene: TRBV10-1
abundance: many
j_gene: TRBJ2-1
d_gene: TRBD2
CDR3nt: TGCGCCAGCAGTGACCAAGGACTAGCGGGAGGTGGTGAGCAGTTCTTC
CDR3aa: CASSDQGLAGGGEQFF

v_gene: TRBV2
abundance: NA
j_gene: TRBJ2-3
d_gene: NA
CDR3nt: TGTGCCAGCAGTGAATCGGGGATTAGCACAGATACGCAGTATTTT
CDR3aa: CASSESGISTDTQYF

v_gene: TRBV30
abundance: NA
j_gene: TRBJ1-5
d_gene: TRBD1
CDR3nt: TGTGCCTGGAGCGGATCGACAGGGACAAATCAGCCCCAGCATTTT
CDR3aa: CAWSGSTGTNQPQHF

v_gene: TRBV6-6
abundance: many
j_gene: TRBJ2-7
d_gene: TRBD2
CDR3nt: TGTGCCAGCAGGCCCATCGGGACTAGCTACGAGCAGTACTTC
CDR3aa: CASRPIGTSYEQYF

v_gene: TRBV27
abundance: few
j_gene: TRBJ2-1
d_gene: NA
CDR3nt: TGTGCCAGACCTGGGGGTGAGCAGTTCTTC
CDR3aa: CARPGGEQFF

v_gene: TRBV29-1
abundance: NA
j_gene: TRBJ1-4
d_gene: TRBD1
CDR3nt: TGCAGCGTTGAGACCGGGACAGGGAATGAAAAACTGTTTTTT
CDR3aa: CSVETGTGNEKLFF

v_gene: TRBV19
abundance: NA
j_gene: TRBJ1-2
d_gene: TRBD1
CDR3nt: TGTGCCAGTAGTATAGATCTATCTCAGGGGGCTAACTATGGCTACACCTTC
CDR3aa: CASSIDLSQGANYGYTF

v_gene: TRBV18
abundance: many
j_gene: TRBJ1-1
d_gene: NA
CDR3nt: TGTGCCAGCTCACCCCCGAGCAGGGCGAACACTGAAGCTTTCTTT
CDR3aa: CASSPPSRANTEAFF

v_gene: TRBV6-2/TRBV6-3
abundance: NA
j_gene: TRBJ1-1
d_gene: NA
CDR3nt: TGTGCCAGCAGCCGGCCGACGCCGAGCCCCCAGGACACTGAAGCTTTCTTT
CDR3aa: CASSRPTPSPQDTEAFF

v_gene: TRBV9
abundance: NA
j_gene: TRBJ2-3
d_gene: NA
CDR3nt: TGTGCCAGCAGCGTAGATGTCTACCAGGATACGCAGTATTTT
CDR3aa: CASSVDVYQDTQYF

v_gene: TRBV7-9
abundance: few
j_gene: TRBJ2-7
d_gene: NA
CDR3nt: TGTGCCAGCAGCTTGGACACTAAGCAGTACTTC
CDR3aa: CASSLDTKQYF

v_gene: TRBV12-3/TRBV12-4
abundance: many
j_gene: TRBJ2-7
d_gene: NA
CDR3nt: TGTGCCACCACTAGGTCGGGGTCCAGCTCCTACGAGCAGTACTTC
CDR3aa: CATTRSGSSSYEQYF

v_gene: TRBV5-1
abundance: once
j_gene: TRBJ2-1
d_gene: NA
CDR3nt: TGCGCCAGCAGCTTGGAGGCGGGTTCCATGACTGAGCAGTTCTTC
CDR3aa: CASSLEAGSMTEQFF